These 10 T cell receptor beta chains were all obtained from the same sample, sequenced in a study of T cell responses to AZD1222 COVID-19 vaccine. Here immunoSEQ multiplex PCR was the method, and the copy in TCRdb shows in-frame clones only, minus some. The table lists approximately 140,000 clones, 75% to 90% of them singletons. Sequenced here: peripheral blood, sampled on day 0 of MenACWY control vaccination. Receptors were obtained from an adult in good health.

The V and J genes are TRBV6-5 and TRBJ1-4; unclear D gene. V was cut by 6 bases and J by 0 bases, with 11 bases left in between. The CDR3 has 15 residues. The germline V gene encodes CDR1 MNHEY and CDR2 SVGAGI. CDR3 sequence reads: CASSRRGTTNEKLFF. DNA for the CDR3: TGTGCCAGCAGCAGGCGGGGTACAACTAATGAAAAACTGTTTTTT.

The rearrangement joins TRBV20-1 to TRBJ1-1; no clear D. V lost 3 bases and J 3 bases, leaving 14 bases between the germline ends. The CDR3 has 14 amino acids. Germline CDR1 and CDR2: DFQATT and SNEGSKA (reference sequence). CDR3 coding DNA: TGCAGTGCTAGTCTCGGGGTCGGGTACACTGAAGCTTTCTTT. Its protein is CSASLGVGYTEAFF.

This clone came up a few times. The chain combines TRBV4-1 with TRBJ2-7; D gene ambiguous. Trimming pared 2 bases from V and 5 bases from J, leaving 13 bases between. Germline CDR1 MGHRA, CDR2 YSYEKL. The CDR3 runs 14 residues. The CDR3 region is CASSQNSFGNEQYF. CDR3 nucleotide sequence: TGCGCCAGCAGCCAAAATAGCTTTGGGAACGAGCAGTACTTC.

The V call is TRBV19, the J call TRBJ2-2; 7 bases line up with TRBD1. Germline values: CDR1 LNHDA, CDR2 SQIVND (reference sequence). The CDR3 totals 14 residues. The V and J ends lost 4 bases and 3 bases, in that order; junction bases with no gene match: 2. CDR3 region: CASSRTGYTGELFF. CDR3 DNA: TGTGCCAGTAGTAGGACAGGTTACACCGGGGAGCTGTTTTTT.

The rearrangement links TRBV7-9 to TRBJ1-2, with TRBD1 identical over 12 bases. V was clipped by 4 bases and J by 4 bases; unmatched bases: 13. Germline V gene data show CDR1 as SEHNR and CDR2 as FQNEAQ (reference sequence). This CDR3 contains 18 residues. CDR3 in amino acids: CASSSTGTGGPVSYGYTF. Written as DNA, the CDR3 is TGTGCCAGCAGCTCGACCGGGACAGGGGGCCCAGTTTCCTATGGCTACACCTTC.

There are a few counts of this clone. J is TRBJ2-1 and V is TRBV7-9, with no clear D. V shed 3 bases and J shed 4 bases, with 10 bases lying between them. This CDR3 is built from 14 residues. The germline gives CDR1 SEHNR, CDR2 FQNEAQ (reference sequence). The DNA for the CDR3 is TGTGCCAGCAGCTTGGGGTTGCGGTACAATGAGCAGTTCTTC. Translation gives CASSLGLRYNEQFF. The variable domain in full, with the rest retrieved from reference TRBV7-9 and TRBJ2-1, is DTGVSQNPRHKITKRGQNVTFRCDPISEHNRLYWYRQTLGQGPEFLTYFQNEAQLEKSRLLSDRFSAERPKGSFSTLEIQRTEQGDSAMYLCASSLGLRYNEQFFGPGTRLTVL.

The V call is TRBV5-5, the J call TRBJ2-1; TRBD1 agrees at 10 bases. The CDR3 length is 18 residues. J lost 0 bases, V lost 1 base, and 7 bases had no gene match. CDR1 is SGHKS and CDR2 is YYEKEE in the germline V gene (reference sequence). Here the CDR3 reads CASSLSGQGPFSYNEQFF. CDR3 DNA sequence: TGTGCCAGCAGCTTGTCGGGACAGGGGCCTTTCTCCTACAATGAGCAGTTCTTC.

The gene calls are TRBV4-1 and TRBJ1-1; D is possibly TRBD1 (5 bases). The CDR3 has 16 amino acids. Germline V gene lookup returns CDR1 MGHRA and CDR2 YSYEKL. The V end lost 3 bases, the J end lost 1 base, and 15 bases lay between the germline ends. In DNA, the CDR3 is TGCGCCAGCAGCCACCCTCCGGGGCATCGGAACACTGAAGCTTTCTTT. Translating gives CASSHPPGHRNTEAFF.

V and J are TRBV19 and TRBJ1-1; 8 bases line up with TRBD1. CDR3 size: 15 residues. Trimming cost V 7 bases and J 5 bases; bases outside gene matches: 12. CDR1 and CDR2 (germline): LNHDA, SQIVND (reference sequence). The CDR3 loop reads CASTPGQGIRTEAFF. The CDR3 nucleotides read TGTGCCAGTACCCCTGGACAGGGAATAAGGACTGAAGCTTTCTTT.

The chain employs TRBV7-9 and TRBJ1-2; D is undetermined. The length of the CDR3 is 13 residues. Germline V gives CDR1 SEHNR, CDR2 FQNEAQ (reference sequence). V gave up 3 bases and J gave up 2 bases, with 7 bases separating them. CDR3 protein: CASSFGQNYGYTF. For the CDR3, the DNA is TGTGCCAGCAGCTTTGGGCAGAACTATGGCTACACCTTC. The variable domain in full, with the rest retrieved from reference TRBV7-9 and TRBJ1-2, is DTGVSQNPRHKITKRGQNVTFRCDPISEHNRLYWYRQTLGQGPEFLTYFQNEAQLEKSRLLSDRFSAERPKGSFSTLEIQRTEQGDSAMYLCASSFGQNYGYTFGSGTRLTVV.